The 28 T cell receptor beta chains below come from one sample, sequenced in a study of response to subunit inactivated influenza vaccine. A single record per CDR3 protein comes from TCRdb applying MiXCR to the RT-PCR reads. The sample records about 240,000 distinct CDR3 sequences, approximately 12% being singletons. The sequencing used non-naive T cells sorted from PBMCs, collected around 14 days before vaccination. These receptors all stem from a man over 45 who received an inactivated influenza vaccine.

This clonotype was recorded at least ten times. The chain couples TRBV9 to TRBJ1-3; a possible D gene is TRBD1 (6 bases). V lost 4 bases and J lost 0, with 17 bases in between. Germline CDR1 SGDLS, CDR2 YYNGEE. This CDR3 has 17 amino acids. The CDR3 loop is CASSPPGGLSSGNTIYF. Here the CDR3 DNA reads TGTGCCAGCAGCCCCCCGGGGGGCTTAAGCTCTGGAAACACCATATATTTT.

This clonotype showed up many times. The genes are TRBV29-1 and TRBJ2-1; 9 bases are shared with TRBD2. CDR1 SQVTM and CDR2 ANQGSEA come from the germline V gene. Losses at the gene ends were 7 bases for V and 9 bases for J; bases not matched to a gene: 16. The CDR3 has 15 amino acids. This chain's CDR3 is CSAGEPSGAPGEQFF. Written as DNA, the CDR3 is TGCAGCGCTGGGGAGCCTAGCGGGGCCCCGGGTGAGCAGTTCTTC.

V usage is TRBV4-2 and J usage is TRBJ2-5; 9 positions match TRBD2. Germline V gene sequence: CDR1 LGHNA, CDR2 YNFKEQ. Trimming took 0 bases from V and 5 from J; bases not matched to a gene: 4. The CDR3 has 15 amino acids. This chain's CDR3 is CASSQDSSGDETQYF. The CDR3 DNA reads TGTGCCAGCAGCCAAGATTCTAGCGGGGATGAGACCCAGTACTTC.

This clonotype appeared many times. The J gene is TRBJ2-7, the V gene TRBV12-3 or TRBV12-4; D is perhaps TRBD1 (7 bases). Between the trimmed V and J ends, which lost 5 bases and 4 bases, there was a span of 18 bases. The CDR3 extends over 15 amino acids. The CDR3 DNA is TGTGCCAGCAGTCTCAATCAGGGGGGCCGTTACGAGCAGTACTTC. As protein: CASSLNQGGRYEQYF.

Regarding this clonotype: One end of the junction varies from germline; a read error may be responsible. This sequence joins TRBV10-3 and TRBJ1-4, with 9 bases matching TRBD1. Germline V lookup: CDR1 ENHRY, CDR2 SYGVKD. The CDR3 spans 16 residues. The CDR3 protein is CAISESTGQGSQKLFF. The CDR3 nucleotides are TGTGCCATCAGTGAGTCAACGGGACAGGGATCCCAAAAGCTGTTTTTT.

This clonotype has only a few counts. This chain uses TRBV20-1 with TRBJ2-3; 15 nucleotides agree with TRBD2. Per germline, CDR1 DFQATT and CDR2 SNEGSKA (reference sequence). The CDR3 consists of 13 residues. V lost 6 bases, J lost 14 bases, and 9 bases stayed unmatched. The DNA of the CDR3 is TGCAGTGCGCGGACTAGCGGGAGGGCCCCACTGTATTTT. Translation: CSARTSGRAPLYF.

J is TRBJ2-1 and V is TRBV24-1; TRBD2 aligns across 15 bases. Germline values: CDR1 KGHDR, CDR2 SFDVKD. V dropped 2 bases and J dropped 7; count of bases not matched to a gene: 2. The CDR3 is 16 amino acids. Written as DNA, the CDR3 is TGTGCCACCAGTGATTCCGGGACTAGCGGGAGGAATGAGCAGTTCTTC. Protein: CATSDSGTSGRNEQFF.

DNA of the CDR3: TGTGCCAGCAGTTATTCGGAGAGACGCACAGATACGCAGTATTTT. Its protein is CASSYSERRTDTQYF. The chain is built from TRBV12-3 or TRBV12-4 and TRBJ2-3; D is unclear. The V gene lost 4 bases and the J gene lost 1 base, with 12 bases spanning the gap. The length of the CDR3 is 15 residues.

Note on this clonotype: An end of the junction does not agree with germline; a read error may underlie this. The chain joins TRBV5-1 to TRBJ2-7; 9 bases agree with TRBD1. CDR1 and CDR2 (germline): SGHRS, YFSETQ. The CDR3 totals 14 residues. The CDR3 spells CASSLDRGNYEQYF. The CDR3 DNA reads TGTGCCAGCAGCTTAGACAGGGGGAACTACGAGCAGTACTTC.

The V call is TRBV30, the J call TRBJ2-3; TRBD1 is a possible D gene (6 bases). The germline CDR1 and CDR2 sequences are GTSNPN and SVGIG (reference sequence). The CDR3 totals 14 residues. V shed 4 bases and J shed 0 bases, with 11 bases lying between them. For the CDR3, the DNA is TGTGCCTGGAACAGGGTTACTAGCACAGATACGCAGTATTTT. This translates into CAWNRVTSTDTQYF.

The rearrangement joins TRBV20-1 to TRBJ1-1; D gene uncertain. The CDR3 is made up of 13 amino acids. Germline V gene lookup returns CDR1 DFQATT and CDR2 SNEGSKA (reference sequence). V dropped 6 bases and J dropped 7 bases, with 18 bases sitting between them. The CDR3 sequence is CSAILQSSGEAFF. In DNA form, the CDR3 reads TGCAGTGCAATTTTGCAGAGTTCGGGTGAAGCTTTCTTT.

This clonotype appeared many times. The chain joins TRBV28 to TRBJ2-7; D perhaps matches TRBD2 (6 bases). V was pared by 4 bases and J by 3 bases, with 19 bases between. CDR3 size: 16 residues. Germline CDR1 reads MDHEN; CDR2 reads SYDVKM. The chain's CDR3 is CASSWQSLAQNYEQYF. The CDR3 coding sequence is TGTGCCAGCAGTTGGCAGTCCCTAGCGCAGAACTACGAGCAGTACTTC.

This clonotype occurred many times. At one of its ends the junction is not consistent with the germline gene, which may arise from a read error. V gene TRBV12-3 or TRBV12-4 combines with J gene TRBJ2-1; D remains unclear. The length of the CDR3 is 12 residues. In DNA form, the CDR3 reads TGTGCCAGCAGTTCTCCCGGCACGACACCGGTCTTC. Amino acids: CASSSPGTTPVF.

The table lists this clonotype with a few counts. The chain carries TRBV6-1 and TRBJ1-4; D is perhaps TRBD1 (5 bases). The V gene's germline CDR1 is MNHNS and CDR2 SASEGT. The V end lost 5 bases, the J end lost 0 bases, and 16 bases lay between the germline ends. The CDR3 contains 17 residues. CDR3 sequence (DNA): TGTGCCAGCAGTCCCCGGACACTAAGTGCAACTAATGAAAAACTGTTTTTT. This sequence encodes CASSPRTLSATNEKLFF.

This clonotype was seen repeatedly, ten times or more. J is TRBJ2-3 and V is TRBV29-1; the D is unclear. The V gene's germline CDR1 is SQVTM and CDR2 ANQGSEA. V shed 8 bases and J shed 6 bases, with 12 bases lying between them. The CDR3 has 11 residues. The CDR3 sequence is CSPGHGDTQYF. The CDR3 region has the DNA TGCAGCCCGGGCCATGGGGATACGCAGTATTTT.

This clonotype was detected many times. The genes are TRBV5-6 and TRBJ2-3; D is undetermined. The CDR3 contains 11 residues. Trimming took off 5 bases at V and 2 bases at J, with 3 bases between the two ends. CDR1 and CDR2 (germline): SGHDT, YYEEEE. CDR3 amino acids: CASSTTDTQYF. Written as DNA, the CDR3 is TGTGCCAGCAGTACCACAGATACGCAGTATTTT.

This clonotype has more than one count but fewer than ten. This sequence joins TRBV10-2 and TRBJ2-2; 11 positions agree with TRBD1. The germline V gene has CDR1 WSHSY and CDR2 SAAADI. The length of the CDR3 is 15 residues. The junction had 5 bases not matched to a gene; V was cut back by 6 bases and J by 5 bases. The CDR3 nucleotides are TGCGCCAGCAGGACGGGACAGGGGGGAACCGGGGAGCTGTTTTTT. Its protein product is CASRTGQGGTGELFF.

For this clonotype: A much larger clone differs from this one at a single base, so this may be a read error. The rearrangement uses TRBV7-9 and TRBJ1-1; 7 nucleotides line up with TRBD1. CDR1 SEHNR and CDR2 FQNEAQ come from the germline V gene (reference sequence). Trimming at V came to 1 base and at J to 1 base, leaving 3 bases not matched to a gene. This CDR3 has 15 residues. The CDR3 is CASSLDGTANTEAFF. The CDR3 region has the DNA TGTGCCAGCAGCTTAGATGGGACAGCGAACACTGAAGCTTTCTTT.

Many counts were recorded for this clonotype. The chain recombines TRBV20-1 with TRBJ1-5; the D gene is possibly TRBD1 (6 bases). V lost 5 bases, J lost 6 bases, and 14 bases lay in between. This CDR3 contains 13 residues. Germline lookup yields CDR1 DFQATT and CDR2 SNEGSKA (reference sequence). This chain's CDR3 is CSAGPGAVQPQHF. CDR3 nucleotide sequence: TGCAGTGCTGGCCCGGGGGCCGTTCAGCCCCAGCATTTT.

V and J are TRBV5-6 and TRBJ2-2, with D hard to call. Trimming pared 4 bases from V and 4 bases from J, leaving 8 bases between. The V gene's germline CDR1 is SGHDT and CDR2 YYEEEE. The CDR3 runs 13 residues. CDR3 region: CASSEDGTGELFF. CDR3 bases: TGTGCCAGCAGCGAGGACGGCACCGGGGAGCTGTTTTTT.

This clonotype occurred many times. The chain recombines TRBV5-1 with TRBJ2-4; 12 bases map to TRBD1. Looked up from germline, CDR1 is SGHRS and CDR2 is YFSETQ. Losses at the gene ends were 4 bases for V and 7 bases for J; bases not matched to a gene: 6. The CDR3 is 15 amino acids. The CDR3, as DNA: TGCGCCAGCAGCCCAGGGACAGGGGGCTCGAACATTCAGTACTTC. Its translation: CASSPGTGGSNIQYF.

CDR3: CASSLNRGASRETQYF. The CDR3 DNA is TGCGCCAGCAGCTTAAATCGGGGCGCGAGTAGAGAGACCCAGTACTTC. This chain links TRBV5-1 with TRBJ2-5; D might be TRBD1 or TRBD2, each matching 5 bases. V dropped 2 bases and J dropped 4 bases, with 18 bases sitting between them. The CDR3 length is 16 residues. Germline loops: CDR1 SGHRS, CDR2 YFSETQ.

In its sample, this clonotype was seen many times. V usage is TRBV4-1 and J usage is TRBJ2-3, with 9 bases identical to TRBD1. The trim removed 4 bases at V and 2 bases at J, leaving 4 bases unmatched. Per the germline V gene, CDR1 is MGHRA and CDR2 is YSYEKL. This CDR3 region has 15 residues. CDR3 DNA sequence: TGCGCCAGCAGCCGAATACAGGGGGCCACAGATACGCAGTATTTT. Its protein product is CASSRIQGATDTQYF.

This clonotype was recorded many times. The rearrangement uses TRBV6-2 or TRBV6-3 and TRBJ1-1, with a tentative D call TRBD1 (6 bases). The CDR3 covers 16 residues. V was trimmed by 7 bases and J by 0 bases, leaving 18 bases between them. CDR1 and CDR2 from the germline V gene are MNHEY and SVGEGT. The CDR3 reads CASTSRRGIMNTEAFF. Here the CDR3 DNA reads TGTGCCAGCACCTCGAGGAGGGGGATTATGAACACTGAAGCTTTCTTT.

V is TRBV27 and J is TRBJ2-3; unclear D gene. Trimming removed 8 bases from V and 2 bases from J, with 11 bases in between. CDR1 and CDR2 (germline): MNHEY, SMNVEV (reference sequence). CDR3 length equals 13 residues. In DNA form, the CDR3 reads TGTGCCAGCTCCTCGCGACTCACAGATACGCAGTATTTT. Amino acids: CASSSRLTDTQYF.

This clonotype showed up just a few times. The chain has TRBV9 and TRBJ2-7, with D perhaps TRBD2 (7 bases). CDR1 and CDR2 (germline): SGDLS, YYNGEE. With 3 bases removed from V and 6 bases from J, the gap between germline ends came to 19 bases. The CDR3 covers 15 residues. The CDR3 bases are TGTGCCAGCAGCGCTAGCGGACAGTCCCTTAGCGAGCAGTACTTC. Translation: CASSASGQSLSEQYF.

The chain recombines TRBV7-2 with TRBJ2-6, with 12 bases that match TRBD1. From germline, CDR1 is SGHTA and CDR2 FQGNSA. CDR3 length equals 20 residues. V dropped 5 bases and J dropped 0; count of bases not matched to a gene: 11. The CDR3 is CASSQAPGQGALSGANVLTF. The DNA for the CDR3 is TGTGCCAGCAGCCAAGCGCCGGGACAGGGGGCTCTCTCTGGGGCCAACGTCCTGACTTTC.

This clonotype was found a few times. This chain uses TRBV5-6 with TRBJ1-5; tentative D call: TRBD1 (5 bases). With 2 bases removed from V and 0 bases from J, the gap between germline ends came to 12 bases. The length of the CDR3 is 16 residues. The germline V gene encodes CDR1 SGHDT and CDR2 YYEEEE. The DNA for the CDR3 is TGTGCCAGCAGCTTCAGGACACGGGCTAGCAATCAGCCCCAGCATTTT. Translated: CASSFRTRASNQPQHF.